The 11 T cell receptor beta chains in this list originate from one sample, sequenced in a study of blood T cell repertoires in COVID-19. The repertoire was sequenced with immunoSEQ multiplex PCR; TCRdb's copy has only in-frame clones and lacks some. The data contain a few hundred thousand clones, about 90% of them singletons. The material sequenced was PBMCs or T cells enriched from blood (not recorded which). These receptors originate from a woman aged 50 to 60 in a cohort exposed to, infected with or recovered from COVID-19 (not recorded which).

The rearrangement links TRBV4-3 to TRBJ2-2, with D uncertain. CDR3 size: 17 residues. In germline, CDR1 is LGHNA, CDR2 YSLEER. The V end lost 1 base, the J end lost 1 base, and 13 bases lay between the germline ends. This chain's CDR3 is CASSQVLGRRNTGELFF. In DNA form, the CDR3 reads TGCGCCAGCAGCCAAGTGCTGGGCCGAAGGAACACCGGGGAGCTGTTTTTT.

This chain links TRBV6-1 with TRBJ1-2, with D maybe TRBD1 (6 bases). Germline values: CDR1 MNHNS, CDR2 SASEGT. The V end lost 2 bases, the J end lost 4 bases, and 11 bases lay between the germline ends. This CDR3 has 14 amino acids. The chain's CDR3 is CASSERGISYGYTF. The CDR3 DNA is TGTGCCAGCAGTGAAAGGGGGATCTCCTATGGCTACACCTTC.

This clone was counted a few times. This chain joins TRBV9 and TRBJ2-2; the match to TRBD1 covers 7 bases. V shed 4 bases, J shed 3 bases, and the junction held 3 bases outside the gene matches. CDR1 and CDR2 from the germline V gene are SGDLS and YYNGEE. This CDR3 has 14 residues. CDR3: CASSTTGYTGELFF. CDR3 nucleotide sequence: TGTGCCAGCAGCACGACAGGGTACACCGGGGAGCTGTTTTTT.

This clone was seen a handful of times. V is TRBV28 and J is TRBJ2-3, with 9 positions matching TRBD2. V gave up 8 bases and J gave up 2 bases; unmatched junction bases: 5. Germline loops: CDR1 MDHEN, CDR2 SYDVKM. The CDR3 has 14 residues. CDR3 coding DNA: TGTGCCAGCGGTAGCGGGGGCCCCACAGATACGCAGTATTTT. Its protein product is CASGSGGPTDTQYF.

This clone has just a few counts. V gene TRBV6-2 or TRBV6-3 combines with J gene TRBJ2-3; D might be TRBD2 (5 bases). The ends were cut back, 6 bases at V and 8 bases at J, with 15 bases in the middle. This CDR3 comprises 13 residues. Germline CDR1 reads MNHEY; CDR2 reads SVGEGT. Written as DNA, the CDR3 is TGTGCCAGCAGCGACTATCAATTTGGTACGCAGTATTTT. This sequence encodes CASSDYQFGTQYF.

The chain employs TRBV6-1 and TRBJ1-5, with TRBD1 identical over 10 bases. CDR1 and CDR2 from the germline V gene are MNHNS and SASEGT. J gave up 6 bases and V 1 base, and 3 bases lay outside the gene matches. CDR3 length: 15 residues. CDR3 in DNA: TGTGCCAGCAGTGAAGGACAGGGGGCAGGTCAGCCCCAGCATTTT. Amino acid sequence: CASSEGQGAGQPQHF.

V usage is TRBV5-6 and J usage is TRBJ1-2; unclear D gene. Looked up from germline, CDR1 is SGHDT and CDR2 is YYEEEE. V lost 2 bases, J lost 8 bases, and 7 bases lay in between. The CDR3 consists of 11 residues. The CDR3 loop reads CASSFRVGYTF. CDR3 DNA: TGTGCCAGCAGCTTTCGCGTAGGCTACACCTTC. Supplemented by reference TRBV5-6 and TRBJ1-2, the full variable domain reads DAGVTQSPTHLIKTRGQQVTLRCSPKSGHDTVSWYQQALGQGPQFIFQYYEEEERQRGNFPDRFSGHQFPNYSSELNVNALLLGDSALYLCASSFRVGYTFGSGTRLTVV.

This chain links TRBV28 with TRBJ1-5; no clear D gene. The V and J ends lost 11 bases and 7 bases respectively, with 21 bases between them. Germline assignment: CDR1 MDHEN and CDR2 SYDVKM. This CDR3 region has 14 residues. CDR3 DNA: TGTGCCGTTGGGGAGGGCCACCCCACCCAGCCCCAGCATTTT. Protein: CAVGEGHPTQPQHF. Filled out from reference TRBV28 and TRBJ1-5, the complete variable domain reads DVKVTQSSRYLVKRTGEKVFLECVQDMDHENMFWYRQDPGLGLRLIYFSYDVKMKEKGDIPEGYSVSREKKERFSLILESASTNQTSMYLCAVGEGHPTQPQHFGDGTRLSIL.

The J gene is TRBJ1-3, the V gene TRBV27; D is undetermined. The CDR3 is 14 amino acids. The V gene's germline CDR1 is MNHEY and CDR2 SMNVEV (reference sequence). The V end lost 2 bases, the J end lost 0 bases, and 5 bases lay between the germline ends. CDR3 in amino acids: CASSLRHSGNTIYF. The CDR3 DNA is TGTGCCAGCAGTTTACGACACTCTGGAAACACCATATATTTT.

The chain joins TRBV6-5 to TRBJ2-7; TRBD1 matches at 7 bases. Germline V gene data show CDR1 as MNHEY and CDR2 as SVGAGI. This CDR3 contains 14 residues. After removal of 6 bases from V and 2 bases from J, the junction contained 7 bases not matched to a gene. The CDR3 is CASRNRDSPYEQYF. The CDR3 region has the DNA TGTGCCAGCAGGAACCGGGACAGTCCCTACGAGCAGTACTTC.

This clone was seen a handful of times. V gene TRBV24-1 combines with J gene TRBJ2-7; 7 positions agree with TRBD1. Germline trimming cut 3 bases from V and 10 bases from J; bases unmatched to any gene: 5. This CDR3 is built from 12 residues. Germline values: CDR1 KGHDR, CDR2 SFDVKD. The DNA for the CDR3 is TGTGCCACCAGTGATCCCGGGACAGCTCAGTACTTC. It codes for CATSDPGTAQYF.